This entry features one T cell receptor beta chain sequence. Random hexamers primed reverse transcription of roughly 0.5 to 1 ug RNA. TCR beta CDR3 was amplified by immunoSEQ multiplex PCR. This amplification extended across 54 Vbeta and 13 Jbeta segments. TCRdb itself ran the immunoSEQ multiplex PCR reads through MiXCR, one entry per CDR3 protein. The sample has about 150,000 distinct CDR3 sequences; about 94% are singletons. With V trimmed by 0 bases and J by 5 bases, 13 bases remained unmatched. The length of the CDR3 is 17 residues. Germline V gene data show CDR1 as SGDLS and CDR2 as YYNGEE. This sample is drawn from a study of CD8 T cells in Susac syndrome. Purification of the CD8+ and CD4+ T cells relied on negative isolation, and TEMRA cells underwent FACS enrichment.

The chain couples TRBV9 to TRBJ1-2, with TRBD1 matching 7 bases. Sample: CD8+ T cells from PBMCs. The sequence came from a human donor with multiple sclerosis. As DNA, the CDR3 is TGTGCCAGCAGCGTAGAGAGGTCAGGGGGTATTAATTATGGCTACACCTTC. This codes for CASSVERSGGINYGYTF. Full variable domain (missing parts from reference TRBV9 and TRBJ1-2): DSGVTQTPKHLITATGQRVTLRCSPRSGDLSVYWYQQSLDQGLQFLIQYYNGEERAKGNILERFSAQQFPDLHSELNLSSLELGDSALYFCASSVERSGGINYGYTFGSGTRLTVV.